The 18 T cell receptor beta chains presented below share a single source sample, sequenced in a study of CD8+ T cells in alopecia areata. It was cDNA, reverse transcribed from extracted RNA, that served as the sequencing template. Produced via immunoSEQ multiplex PCR; TCRdb's table is partial and in-frame only. The sample yields 220,000 or so clones, roughly 57% seen once. The sample in question was CD4+ T cells sorted from blood, obtained at week 0. These receptors were obtained from a human donor with alopecia areata.

This clone appeared once. The chain combines TRBV15 with TRBJ2-5; 11 bases fit TRBD2. Germline V gene data show CDR1 as LNHNV and CDR2 as YYDKDF (reference sequence). Trimming cost V 4 bases and J 7 bases; bases outside gene matches: 5. The CDR3 has 14 amino acids. The DNA for the CDR3 is TGTGCCACCAGCACGGGACTAGCGGAGGGGACCCAGTACTTC. It translates to CATSTGLAEGTQYF.

The chain recombines TRBV28 with TRBJ2-7; D is perhaps TRBD1 (5 bases). This CDR3 has 13 residues. Germline CDR1 reads MDHEN; CDR2 reads SYDVKM. V was pared by 6 bases and J by 6 bases, with 15 bases between. CDR3 sequence reads: CASRVDNSAEQYF. The CDR3 bases are TGTGCCAGCAGGGTGGACAACTCTGCCGAGCAGTACTTC.

J is TRBJ2-1 and V is TRBV9; 10 positions agree with TRBD2. Looked up from germline, CDR1 is SGDLS and CDR2 is YYNGEE. The CDR3 loop spans 16 amino acids. V trimming: 2 bases; J trimming: 6 bases; junction bases outside the gene matches: 8. The CDR3 DNA sequence: TGTGCCAGCAGCGTTAGGATGGTAGCGGGAGGCAATGAGCAGTTCTTC. Amino acid sequence: CASSVRMVAGGNEQFF.

This clone was counted between two and nine times. The rearrangement joins TRBV5-1 to TRBJ1-2; tentative D call: TRBD1 (5 bases). V lost 4 bases, J lost 6 bases, and 16 bases lay in between. CDR3 length: 14 amino acids. Germline values: CDR1 SGHRS, CDR2 YFSETQ. CDR3 sequence: CASSLRDPRDGYTF. The CDR3 nucleotides are TGCGCCAGCAGCCTCCGGGACCCACGAGATGGCTACACCTTC.

The genes are TRBV29-1 and TRBJ1-1; 8 bases are shared with TRBD1. The germline CDR1 and CDR2 sequences are SQVTM and ANQGSEA. CDR3 length: 13 residues. V dropped 7 bases and J dropped 3; count of bases not matched to a gene: 7. DNA of the CDR3: TGCAGCGCCGCCGGACAGGGAGACACTGAAGCTTTCTTT. Translated, it gives CSAAGQGDTEAFF.

V is TRBV29-1 and J is TRBJ1-3, with a possible D match to TRBD1 (5 bases). CDR1 is SQVTM, CDR2 ANQGSEA, per germline. Trimming took off 5 bases at V and 3 bases at J, with 17 bases between the two ends. The CDR3 spans 15 residues. The CDR3 protein is CSVQHTQGYGNTIYF. In DNA form, the CDR3 reads TGCAGCGTTCAGCACACTCAGGGCTATGGAAACACCATATATTTT.

This clone was observed a handful of times. The V call is TRBV2, the J call TRBJ2-2, with D unclear. This CDR3 has 15 residues. V shed 2 bases and J shed 0 bases, with 7 bases lying between them. The germline V gene has CDR1 SNHLY and CDR2 FYNNEI. CDR3 protein: CASSEYKSNTGELFF. The CDR3 bases are TGTGCCAGCAGTGAATACAAATCGAACACCGGGGAGCTGTTTTTT.

The rearrangement joins TRBV4-1 to TRBJ2-6, with 7 bases aligning to TRBD1. V lost 2 bases to trimming and J lost 0 bases; unmatched junction nucleotides: 16. Germline CDR1 and CDR2: MGHRA and YSYEKL. The CDR3 is 21 amino acids. CDR3 nucleotide sequence: TGCGCCAGCAGCCAACCTTCGGGGACATCCAGGGGGTACTCTGGGGCCAACGTCCTGACTTTC. Protein sequence: CASSQPSGTSRGYSGANVLTF.

This rearrangement joins TRBV30 to TRBJ1-5, with 7 bases fitting TRBD1. Germline V gene sequence: CDR1 GTSNPN, CDR2 SVGIG (reference sequence). V lost 3 bases, J lost 2 bases, and 7 bases stayed unmatched. The CDR3 is 15 residues long. The CDR3 DNA follows: TGTGCCTGGAGCAGAGGGGGCGCGGGCAATCAGCCCCAGCATTTT. It specifies CAWSRGGAGNQPQHF.

The genes are TRBV5-1 and TRBJ2-5; 9 bases align to TRBD2. The CDR3 is made up of 15 amino acids. The trim removed 4 bases at V and 5 bases at J, leaving 9 bases unmatched. Germline loops: CDR1 SGHRS, CDR2 YFSETQ. This chain's CDR3 is CASSHSAGGRETQYF. CDR3 coding DNA: TGCGCCAGCAGCCATTCAGCGGGGGGCCGGGAGACCCAGTACTTC.

Only a few counts were recorded for this clone. The chain recombines TRBV4-2 with TRBJ2-7; 12 positions agree with TRBD1. Per germline, CDR1 LGHNA and CDR2 YNFKEQ. This CDR3 comprises 15 residues. V lost 5 bases to trimming and J lost 6 bases; unmatched junction nucleotides: 8. The CDR3 is CASSNPGQGAGEQYF. The CDR3 DNA is TGTGCCAGCAGCAACCCGGGACAGGGGGCTGGCGAGCAGTACTTC.

V usage is TRBV5-6 and J usage is TRBJ1-1; 7 bases align to TRBD1. V lost 4 bases to trimming and J lost 7 bases; unmatched junction nucleotides: 7. Germline assignment: CDR1 SGHDT and CDR2 YYEEEE. There are 13 residues in the CDR3. The CDR3 coding sequence is TGTGCCAGCAGCCGGGGACAGTGGGATGAAGCTTTCTTT. It codes for CASSRGQWDEAFF.

The chain couples TRBV6-5 to TRBJ2-7, with D possibly called TRBD1 or TRBD2 (5 bases each). The CDR3 sequence is 15 residues long. V shed 6 bases and J shed 6 bases, with 21 bases lying between them. The germline gives CDR1 MNHEY, CDR2 SVGAGI. The chain's CDR3 is CASSKLDSSPPEQYF. In nucleotides, the CDR3 is TGTGCCAGCAGCAAACTAGACAGTTCTCCTCCCGAGCAGTACTTC.

This clone was seen repeatedly, ten times or more. The chain employs TRBV7-9 and TRBJ2-5; D uncertain. Germline V gene sequence: CDR1 SEHNR, CDR2 FQNEAQ (reference sequence). Trimming took 0 bases from V and 1 from J, leaving 3 bases between them. CDR3 length: 13 amino acids. CDR3 bases: TGTGCCAGCAGCTTAGCTAGCCAAGAGACCCAGTACTTC. It specifies CASSLASQETQYF.

The chain carries TRBV4-1 and TRBJ1-1; D is undetermined. V shed 0 bases and J shed 0 bases, with 8 bases lying between them. The germline V gene encodes CDR1 MGHRA and CDR2 YSYEKL. The CDR3 covers 15 residues. CDR3: CASSQEGPLNTEAFF. The DNA of the CDR3 is TGCGCCAGCAGCCAAGAGGGTCCTTTGAACACTGAAGCTTTCTTT.

The chain links TRBV5-4 to TRBJ2-2; 8 nucleotides align to TRBD2. CDR3 length: 14 amino acids. In germline, CDR1 is SGHNT, CDR2 YYREEE (reference sequence). Trimming cost V 4 bases and J 6 bases; bases outside gene matches: 5. CDR3 protein: CASSVGLVPGELFF. As DNA, the CDR3 is TGTGCCAGCAGCGTGGGACTAGTCCCCGGGGAGCTGTTTTTT.

Here the CDR3 reads CASSFVRSREQYF. DNA for the CDR3: TGTGCCAGCAGTTTTGTTAGAAGCCGGGAGCAGTACTTC. V and J are TRBV27 and TRBJ2-7; D not certain. This CDR3 spans 13 amino acids. Germline lookup yields CDR1 MNHEY and CDR2 SMNVEV (reference sequence). V was trimmed by 3 bases and J by 7 bases, leaving 13 bases between them.

This clone was counted between two and nine times. This chain links TRBV9 with TRBJ1-3, with a possible D match to TRBD1 (5 bases). V gave up 0 bases and J gave up 2 bases, with 6 bases separating them. Germline V CDR1 and CDR2: SGDLS, YYNGEE. CDR3 size: 14 residues. CDR3 amino acids: CASSVAGTGNTIYF. The CDR3 coding sequence is TGTGCCAGCAGCGTAGCAGGGACTGGAAACACCATATATTTT.